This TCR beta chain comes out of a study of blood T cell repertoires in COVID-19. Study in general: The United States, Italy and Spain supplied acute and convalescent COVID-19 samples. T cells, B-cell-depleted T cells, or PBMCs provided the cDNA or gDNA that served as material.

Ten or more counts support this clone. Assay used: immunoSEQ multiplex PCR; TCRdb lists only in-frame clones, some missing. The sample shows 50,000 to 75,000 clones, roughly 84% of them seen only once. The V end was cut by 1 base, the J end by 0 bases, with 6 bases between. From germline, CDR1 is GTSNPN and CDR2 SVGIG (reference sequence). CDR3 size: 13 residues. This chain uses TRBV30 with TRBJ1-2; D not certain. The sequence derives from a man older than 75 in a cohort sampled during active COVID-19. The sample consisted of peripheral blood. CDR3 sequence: CAWSGESNYGYTF. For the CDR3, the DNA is TGTGCCTGGAGTGGGGAGTCTAACTATGGCTACACCTTC. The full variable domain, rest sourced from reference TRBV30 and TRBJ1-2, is SQTIHQWPATLVQPVGSPLSLECTVEGTSNPNLYWYRQAAGRGLQLLFYSVGIGQISSEVPQNLSASRPQDRQFILSSKKLLLSDSGFYLCAWSGESNYGYTFGSGTRLTVV.